This T cell receptor (beta chain) was documented in a study of cytomegalovirus exposure and HLA in healthy donors. The validation cohort, a group of over a hundred subjects, included the donors and was separate from the roughly 670-subject first cohort. This clone appeared once. Antigen specificity is unknown. Germline CDR1 reads ENHRY; CDR2 reads SYGVKD. Deletions cut 3 bases from V and 0 bases from J, with 10 bases between. The CDR3 is made up of 15 amino acids. Findings of the study overall: There were about 160 TCR beta chains listed as cytomegalovirus-associated. Subsequent analysis revealed that first-cohort TCR clusters tended to co-occur in the 120 or so validation repertoires. Rarity held for most TCR sequences, but there were some public TCRs that occurred in many donors.

Assay: immunoSEQ multiplex PCR; the TCRdb copy retains only in-frame clones and omits some. The sample has over 110,000 clones; roughly 81% are singletons. Sequenced input: PBMCs. The V and J genes are TRBV10-3 and TRBJ2-3; possibly TRBD2 for D (6 bases). This receptor was obtained from a woman in her thirties in good health and CMV-seronegative. The chain's CDR3 is CAISDRGTSTDTQYF. CDR3 DNA sequence: TGTGCCATCAGTGACCGGGGGACTAGCACAGATACGCAGTATTTT.